This TCR beta chain was identified during a study of tumor-infiltrating lymphocytes in localized non-small cell lung cancer. Produced via immunoSEQ multiplex PCR; TCRdb's table is partial and in-frame only. The sample gives some 5,200 clones, around 67% of which show up once; more than 13% is in the top ten. Note on this clone: Its antigen is undetermined.

Findings and limits, study-wide: No T-cell fraction difference was seen between IM1 and IM2 tumors. Different pieces of the same tissue were used for each assay.

The germline V gene encodes CDR1 LNHDA and CDR2 SQIVND (reference sequence). After removal of 5 bases from V and 3 bases from J, the junction contained 8 bases not matched to a gene. This CDR3 has 16 amino acids. The clonotype comes from a human donor with non-small cell lung cancer. The sample was uninvolved lung tissue not adjacent to the tumor. J is TRBJ2-4 and V is TRBV19; 9 nucleotides match TRBD1. DNA for the CDR3: TGTGCCAGTAGTCCCCGGACAGGGGTTGTCAAAAACATTCAGTACTTC. The encoded protein is CASSPRTGVVKNIQYF.